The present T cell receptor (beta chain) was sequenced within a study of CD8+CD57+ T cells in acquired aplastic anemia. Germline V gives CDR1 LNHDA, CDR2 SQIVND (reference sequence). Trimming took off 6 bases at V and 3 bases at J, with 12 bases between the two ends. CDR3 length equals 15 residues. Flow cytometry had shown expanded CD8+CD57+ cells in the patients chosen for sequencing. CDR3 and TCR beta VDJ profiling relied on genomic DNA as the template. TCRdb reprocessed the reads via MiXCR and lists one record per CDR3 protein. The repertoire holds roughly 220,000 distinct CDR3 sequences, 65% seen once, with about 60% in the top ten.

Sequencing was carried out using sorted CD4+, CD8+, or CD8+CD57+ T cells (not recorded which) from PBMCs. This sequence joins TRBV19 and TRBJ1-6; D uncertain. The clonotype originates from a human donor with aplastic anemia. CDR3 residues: CASSTTDYYNSPLHF. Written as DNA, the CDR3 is TGTGCCAGTAGCACAACCGACTACTATAATTCACCCCTCCACTTT.